Following are 15 T cell receptor beta chains from one sample sequenced in a study of OX40 agonist ivuxolimab in advanced cancers. Clones were sequenced by immunoSEQ multiplex PCR, and TCRdb holds only the in-frame ones, with some missing. Among about 23,000 clones listed, approximately 81% were seen once. The material sequenced was CD4+ or CD8+ T cells sorted from blood, taken in a trial of the OX40 agonist ivuxolimab. Receptors originate from an adult with an advanced solid tumor such as melanoma, head and neck, liver or kidney cancer.

The chain recombines TRBV27 with TRBJ2-3; 9 bases line up with TRBD1. Looked up from germline, CDR1 is MNHEY and CDR2 is SMNVEV (reference sequence). Trimming took 8 bases from V and 0 from J; bases not matched to a gene: 6. This CDR3 spans 15 amino acids. As DNA, the CDR3 is TGTGCCAGCGGCCCCGGGACAGGGAGCACAGATACGCAGTATTTT. Protein sequence: CASGPGTGSTDTQYF.

This clone showed up just a few times. The CDR3 nucleotides read TGCAGTGCTAATTTCGGTTATGGCTACACCTTC. Amino acids: CSANFGYGYTF. The rearrangement uses TRBV20-1 and TRBJ1-2; D remains unclear. The CDR3 totals 11 residues. The germline gives CDR1 DFQATT, CDR2 SNEGSKA (reference sequence). V dropped 4 bases and J dropped 5 bases, with 8 bases sitting between them.

This rearrangement joins TRBV6-6 to TRBJ1-4; 11 bases map to TRBD1. V dropped 7 bases and J dropped 4; count of bases not matched to a gene: 5. Germline loops: CDR1 MNHNY, CDR2 SVGAGI (reference sequence). This CDR3 contains 15 residues. CDR3 region: CASTRDRGFNEKLFF. The CDR3 DNA sequence: TGTGCCAGCACCCGGGACAGGGGGTTTAATGAAAAACTGTTTTTT.

This clone rates as medium-sized. The chain couples TRBV11-2 to TRBJ1-3, with 9 positions matching TRBD1. CDR3 length: 15 residues. Losses at the gene ends were 5 bases for V and 7 bases for J; bases not matched to a gene: 9. Looked up from germline, CDR1 is SGHAT and CDR2 is FQNNGV. In DNA form, the CDR3 reads TGTGCCAGCAGCCTGAAGATCGACAGGGGGAACACCATATATTTT. Amino acids: CASSLKIDRGNTIYF.

The V call is TRBV4-1, the J call TRBJ1-1; D is undetermined. The V gene's germline CDR1 is MGHRA and CDR2 YSYEKL. V was trimmed by 0 bases and J by 4 bases, leaving 15 bases between them. The CDR3 has 16 amino acids. The CDR3 DNA sequence: TGCGCCAGCAGCCAAGAAGACGCCGATCCGGCCACTGAAGCTTTCTTT. This gives the protein CASSQEDADPATEAFF.

This chain uses TRBV27 with TRBJ1-5, with a tentative D call TRBD1 (5 bases). V lost 9 bases and J 7 bases, leaving 25 bases between the germline ends. The germline CDR1 and CDR2 sequences are MNHEY and SMNVEV (reference sequence). This CDR3 region has 16 residues. The CDR3: CASSPSRGGVSQPQHF. The CDR3 nucleotides read TGTGCCAGTAGCCCCTCTAGGGGAGGGGTAAGCCAGCCCCAGCATTTT.

This chain uses TRBV13 with TRBJ1-1; unclear D gene. CDR3 length: 12 residues. V lost 6 bases to trimming and J lost 1 base, with 6 bases between them. Germline lookup yields CDR1 PRHDT and CDR2 FYEKMQ (reference sequence). CDR3 protein: CASRMGNTEAFF. The CDR3 DNA is TGTGCCAGCAGAATGGGGAACACTGAAGCTTTCTTT. The full variable domain, with the rest looked up from reference TRBV13 and TRBJ1-1, is AAGVIQSPRHLIKEKRETATLKCYPIPRHDTVYWYQQGPGQDPQFLISFYEKMQSDKGSIPDRFSAQQFSDYHSELNMSSLELGDSALYFCASRMGNTEAFFGQGTRLTVV.

DNA for the CDR3: TGTGCCAGCAGCTCCGGTGACTCCTACGAGCAGTACTTC. Translating gives CASSSGDSYEQYF. The rearrangement links TRBV11-2 to TRBJ2-7; no clear D gene. V gave up 4 bases and J gave up 0 bases, with 7 bases separating them. The CDR3 has 13 amino acids. Germline loops: CDR1 SGHAT, CDR2 FQNNGV.

The V and J genes are TRBV5-6 and TRBJ1-5, with 7 bases aligning to TRBD1. The junction had 4 bases not matched to a gene; V was cut back by 0 bases and J by 7 bases. The germline V gene has CDR1 SGHDT and CDR2 YYEEEE. This CDR3 has 14 amino acids. The CDR3 spells CASSLGQGVQPQHF. The CDR3 DNA reads as TGTGCCAGCAGCTTGGGACAGGGAGTACAGCCCCAGCATTTT.

The genes are TRBV2 and TRBJ1-1; D remains unclear. CDR3 length: 16 residues. CDR1 and CDR2 from the germline V gene are SNHLY and FYNNEI. Trimming shortened V by 1 base and J by 3 bases, and 15 bases separated the two germline ends. Here the CDR3 reads CASSEGVGMTDTEAFF. CDR3 sequence (DNA): TGTGCCAGCAGTGAAGGGGTTGGGATGACGGACACTGAAGCTTTCTTT.

The J gene is TRBJ2-5, the V gene TRBV9; 7 bases match TRBD2. The CDR3 runs 15 residues. Per the germline V gene, CDR1 is SGDLS and CDR2 is YYNGEE. V gave up 3 bases and J gave up 2 bases; unmatched junction bases: 7. The chain's CDR3 is CASSGAGRPQETQYF. DNA for the CDR3: TGTGCCAGCAGCGGAGCGGGGAGACCTCAAGAGACCCAGTACTTC.

The chain joins TRBV2 to TRBJ2-5; TRBD2 might be the D (5 bases). The CDR3 totals 16 residues. The V end was cut by 2 bases, the J end by 4 bases, with 17 bases between. Per germline, CDR1 SNHLY and CDR2 FYNNEI. This CDR3 reads CASSELLGLGVETQYF. The CDR3 coding sequence is TGTGCCAGCAGTGAATTGCTCGGGCTGGGAGTAGAGACCCAGTACTTC.

This chain links TRBV27 with TRBJ2-5, with 8 bases aligning to TRBD2. With V trimmed by 2 bases and J by 2 bases, 19 bases remained unmatched. This CDR3 is built from 20 residues. CDR1 is MNHEY, CDR2 SMNVEV, per germline (reference sequence). CDR3 nucleotide sequence: TGTGCCAGCAGTTTAAACGGGCCCGGCTTGGCGGGGGGTGTACAAGAGACCCAGTACTTC. It codes for CASSLNGPGLAGGVQETQYF.

This clone has just a few counts. This chain joins TRBV7-9 and TRBJ2-7, with D maybe TRBD2 (5 bases). CDR3 length equals 12 residues. Germline V gene lookup returns CDR1 SEHNR and CDR2 FQNEAQ (reference sequence). The V and J ends lost 10 bases and 3 bases respectively, with 13 bases between them. The CDR3 bases are TGTGCCACCGAGGGCCCCGGCTACGAGCAGTACTTC. Its protein product is CATEGPGYEQYF.

This clone was seen only once. J is TRBJ1-4 and V is TRBV11-2, with D possibly TRBD1 on 6 matching bases. The V end lost 1 base, the J end lost 4 bases, and 13 bases lay between the germline ends. CDR3 length: 16 residues. Looked up from germline, CDR1 is SGHAT and CDR2 is FQNNGV. DNA of the CDR3: TGTGCCAGCAGCTTAGTAGGGGGGTACTATAATGAAAAACTGTTTTTT. Translation gives CASSLVGGYYNEKLFF.